One and the same sample provided the 20 T cell receptor beta chains below, sequenced in a study of T cells in Graves' hyperthyroidism and ophthalmopathy. Amplified TCR beta CDR3 regions derived from RNA transcripts. The HTBI set primed first-round TCR CDR3 RT-PCR. Using its own MiXCR run on the multiplex PCR reads, TCRdb lists one record per CDR3 protein. The sample holds approximately 530,000 distinct CDR3 sequences, over 15% seen once. What was sequenced was blood. The receptors were gathered from a woman younger than 30 with Graves' hyperthyroidism.

The chain carries TRBV20-1 and TRBJ2-1; 13 bases map to TRBD2. The length of the CDR3 is 16 residues. CDR1 and CDR2 from the germline V gene are DFQATT and SNEGSKA (reference sequence). This chain's CDR3 is CTTGTSGIGTYNEQFF. In nucleotides, the CDR3 is TGCACGACCGGGACTAGCGGGATTGGGACCTACAATGAGCAGTTCTTC.

This clonotype was found many times. The chain links TRBV2 to TRBJ2-1; tentatively, D is TRBD1 or TRBD2 (5 bases each). From germline, CDR1 is SNHLY and CDR2 FYNNEI. The CDR3 has 14 residues. V was pared by 10 bases and J by 5 bases, with 18 bases between. The CDR3 bases are TGTGCCAAAGAGGATCGGGACCGAAACAATGAGCAGTTCTTC. It encodes CAKEDRDRNNEQFF.

The chain recombines TRBV7-6 with TRBJ2-7, with 7 bases matching TRBD2. J lost 2 bases, V lost 1 base, and 5 bases had no gene match. Germline CDR1 and CDR2: SGHVS and FNYEAQ. The CDR3 is 15 residues long. CDR3 loop: CASSLVAGAPYEQYF. The CDR3 DNA reads as TGTGCCAGCAGCTTAGTTGCGGGAGCCCCCTACGAGCAGTACTTC.

In its sample, this clonotype was seen a few times. The CDR3 DNA follows: TGTGCCAGTAGTAAGGTGGGGTTGCGTGGCAATCAGCCCCAGCATTTT. Translated, it gives CASSKVGLRGNQPQHF. The chain employs TRBV19 and TRBJ1-5; no definite D call. The CDR3 is 16 amino acids. In germline, CDR1 is LNHDA, CDR2 SQIVND (reference sequence). Trimming removed 4 bases from V and 2 bases from J, with 15 bases in between.

This clonotype was picked up many times. The chain carries TRBV3-1 and TRBJ2-5; D not certain. The CDR3 runs to 12 residues. Trimming removed 6 bases from V and 5 bases from J, with 10 bases in between. Germline V gene data show CDR1 as LGHDT and CDR2 as YNNKEL (reference sequence). The CDR3 loop reads CASRHLGETQYF. The CDR3 DNA follows: TGTGCCAGCAGACACCTCGGTGAGACCCAGTACTTC.

This clonotype occurred many times. The chain joins TRBV20-1 to TRBJ2-3; D may be TRBD1 or TRBD2 (5 bases each). The CDR3 spans 16 residues. CDR1 DFQATT and CDR2 SNEGSKA come from the germline V gene (reference sequence). V shed 0 bases and J shed 1 base, with 14 bases lying between them. CDR3 DNA sequence: TGCAGTGCTAGAGAGGGGACGGGTTGGGGCACAGATACGCAGTATTTT. This codes for CSAREGTGWGTDTQYF.

This clonotype has only a few counts. The chain recombines TRBV9 with TRBJ2-7, with D perhaps given as TRBD1 or TRBD2 (6 bases each). Deletions cut 7 bases from V and 6 bases from J, with 23 bases between. From germline, CDR1 is SGDLS and CDR2 YYNGEE. This CDR3 is built from 15 residues. The CDR3 sequence is CASGLEGGETGEQYF. CDR3 DNA: TGTGCCAGCGGCCTAGAGGGGGGTGAAACGGGCGAGCAGTACTTC.

This clonotype was observed at least ten times. This chain uses TRBV2 with TRBJ1-5; 8 nucleotides agree with TRBD1. J lost 2 bases, V lost 6 bases, and 3 bases had no gene match. CDR3 size: 14 residues. CDR1 SNHLY and CDR2 FYNNEI come from the germline V gene. The chain's CDR3 is CASRQGDGNQPQHF. Here the CDR3 DNA reads TGTGCCAGCAGACAGGGGGACGGCAATCAGCCCCAGCATTTT.

This clonotype appeared a few times. The rearrangement links TRBV29-1 to TRBJ2-5, with D unresolved. This CDR3 comprises 11 residues. Trimming took off 4 bases at V and 1 base at J, with 4 bases between the two ends. Germline CDR1 reads SQVTM; CDR2 reads ANQGSEA. CDR3 in DNA: TGCAGCGTTGCCGGCCAAGAGACCCAGTACTTC. Its protein product is CSVAGQETQYF. The full variable domain, rest sourced from reference TRBV29-1 and TRBJ2-5, is SAVISQKPSRDICQRGTSLTIQCQVDSQVTMMFWYRQQPGQSLTLIATANQGSEATYESGFVIDKFPISRPNLTFSTLTVSNMSPEDSSIYLCSVAGQETQYFGPGTRLLVL.

V gene TRBV11-2 combines with J gene TRBJ2-1; 11 bases are shared with TRBD1. Germline V gene lookup returns CDR1 SGHAT and CDR2 FQNNGV. V was clipped by 5 bases and J by 8 bases; unmatched bases: 11. The CDR3 consists of 16 residues. The DNA of the CDR3 is TGTGCCAGCAGCCCCGGGGACAGGGGGATTTGGCATGAGCAGTTCTTC. The encoded protein is CASSPGDRGIWHEQFF.

This clonotype was seen a handful of times. The chain carries TRBV12-3 or TRBV12-4 and TRBJ1-4; D unresolved. V dropped 7 bases and J dropped 7 bases, with 13 bases sitting between them. The CDR3 consists of 13 residues. This CDR3 is CASKPTIGEKLFF. For the CDR3, the DNA is TGTGCCAGCAAACCAACTATAGGTGAAAAACTGTTTTTT.

V is TRBV6-5 and J is TRBJ1-5; TRBD1 matches at 8 bases. Germline CDR1 is MNHEY and CDR2 is SVGAGI. CDR3 length: 15 residues. After removal of 4 bases from V and 5 bases from J, the junction contained 7 bases not matched to a gene. In DNA form, the CDR3 reads TGTGCCAGCAGTTGGGGACAGGTGTGGGATCAGCCCCAGCATTTT. Translating gives CASSWGQVWDQPQHF.

This clonotype has only a few counts. The rearrangement links TRBV25-1 to TRBJ1-6; D is uncertain. The CDR3 contains 19 residues. Germline V gives CDR1 MGHDK, CDR2 SYGVNS. Trimming took 2 bases from V and 2 from J, leaving 19 bases between them. The CDR3 nucleotides read TGTGCCAGCAGTGAAAGCCCGGGCCAGCACCGACCCTATAATTCACCCCTCCACTTT. Translating it yields CASSESPGQHRPYNSPLHF.

This clonotype was counted between two and nine times. The V and J genes are TRBV27 and TRBJ2-7; 10 nucleotides line up with TRBD2. The CDR3 loop spans 17 amino acids. V shed 5 bases, J shed 3 bases, and the junction held 13 bases outside the gene matches. In germline, CDR1 is MNHEY, CDR2 SMNVEV (reference sequence). The DNA of the CDR3 is TGTGCCAGCAGTCGCCTCCCTACTAGCGGGGTTGTCTACGAGCAGTACTTC. Its protein product is CASSRLPTSGVVYEQYF.

This clonotype has only one observation. A single base separates this from a much larger clone, so it may be a read error. This sequence joins TRBV5-1 and TRBJ2-5; 9 bases line up with TRBD1. Germline lookup yields CDR1 SGHRS and CDR2 YFSETQ. The CDR3 has 15 residues. CDR3 bases: TGCGTCAGCAGCTTGCCGGGACAGGGACAAGAGACCCAGTACTTC. Protein product: CVSSLPGQGQETQYF.

J is TRBJ1-2 and V is TRBV20-1; 7 bases match TRBD1. Germline assignment: CDR1 DFQATT and CDR2 SNEGSKA (reference sequence). V trimming: 5 bases; J trimming: 6 bases; junction bases outside the gene matches: 15. CDR3 length: 15 residues. CDR3 in amino acids: CSADFGTASRNGYTF. For the CDR3, the DNA is TGCAGTGCTGATTTCGGGACAGCTTCTCGGAATGGCTACACCTTC.

This clonotype occurred many times. This chain links TRBV18 with TRBJ2-1; 9 bases are shared with TRBD1. The trim removed 4 bases at V and 4 bases at J, leaving 2 bases unmatched. Germline V gene sequence: CDR1 KGHSH, CDR2 LQKENI. This CDR3 has 14 residues. As DNA, the CDR3 is TGTGCCAGCTCACAGACAGGGGGTTACAATGAGCAGTTCTTC. Residues: CASSQTGGYNEQFF.

The CDR3 sequence is CSVGTQMNTEAFF. As DNA, the CDR3 is TGCAGCGTTGGAACACAGATGAACACTGAAGCTTTCTTT. This sequence joins TRBV29-1 and TRBJ1-1, with D unresolved. This CDR3 has 13 residues. Germline values: CDR1 SQVTM, CDR2 ANQGSEA. Trimming left V 4 bases short and J 0 bases short, with 9 bases between.

The V call is TRBV11-2, the J call TRBJ1-4; D is perhaps TRBD1 (5 bases). Trimming pared 1 base from V and 0 bases from J, leaving 15 bases between. This CDR3 contains 18 residues. In germline, CDR1 is SGHAT, CDR2 FQNNGV. DNA for the CDR3: TGTGCCAGCAGCTTAGCTGACGGGGGGGTGGCAACTAATGAAAAACTGTTTTTT. Its translation: CASSLADGGVATNEKLFF.

The V call is TRBV20-1, the J call TRBJ1-5; D remains ambiguous. The germline V and J ends were trimmed by 2 bases and 0 bases, with 14 bases remaining between them. Germline values: CDR1 DFQATT, CDR2 SNEGSKA (reference sequence). The CDR3 sequence is 16 residues long. CDR3 DNA sequence: TGCAGTGCTAGACCCGCGCTTACAGATAGCAATCAGCCCCAGCATTTT. Translating gives CSARPALTDSNQPQHF.